This is a list of T cell receptor beta chains from one sample in a study of blood T cell repertoires in COVID-19. Generated by immunoSEQ multiplex PCR, the TCRdb table keeps only in-frame clones and is missing some. The sample has approximately 150,000 clones; approximately 86% are singletons. The sample comprised peripheral blood. Every receptor here comes from a woman aged 50 to 65 with acute or convalescent COVID-19. Each CDR3 is given with its conserved first and last residue. D genes are given only for firm matches. Where a row states a size, it is once, few, many or the class of an expanded clone; other rows omit it.

cdr3_length	v_call	d_call	clone_size	j_call	cdr3_nt	cdr3_aa
15	TRBV5-1	NA	NA	TRBJ1-4	TGCGCCAGCAGCTTTAGCACACCAATAAGGGAAAAACTGTTTTTT	CASSFSTPIREKLFF
15	TRBV19	NA	NA	TRBJ1-2	TGTGCCAGTTCTTCCCAGGGGATGTATAACTATGGCTACACCTTC	CASSSQGMYNYGYTF
16	TRBV14	TRBD1	NA	TRBJ2-1	TGTGCCAGCAGCCATCGATTTGAGACAGGGGTCGGGGAGCAGTTCTTC	CASSHRFETGVGEQFF
15	TRBV4-1	NA	NA	TRBJ1-4	TGCGCCAGCAGCCAAGATAACAGGCATAATGAAAAACTGTTTTTT	CASSQDNRHNEKLFF
16	TRBV7-8	TRBD2	NA	TRBJ2-3	TGTGCCAGCAGCTTAGAAACAGCGGGGGGTCCAGATACGCAGTATTTT	CASSLETAGGPDTQYF
14	TRBV10-2	TRBD1	NA	TRBJ2-7	TGCGCCAGCAGATACGGACAGGGGGGCTACGAGCAGTACTTC	CASRYGQGGYEQYF
17	TRBV7-2	NA	NA	TRBJ1-6	TGTGCCAGCAGCTTGCTACAGATCCTCTCCTATAATTCACCCCTCCACTTT	CASSLLQILSYNSPLHF
15	TRBV7-3	NA	NA	TRBJ2-1	TGTGCCAGCAGCTTATCCGCTAGCAACTACAATGAGCAGTTCTTC	CASSLSASNYNEQFF
14	TRBV5-1	NA	NA	TRBJ2-5	TGCGCCAGCAGCATCCAGGGAACCCAAGAGACCCAGTACTTC	CASSIQGTQETQYF
14	TRBV19	TRBD2	NA	TRBJ2-7	TGTGCCAGTAGAAGGGGACTAGCGGGAGGCGAGCAGTACTTC	CASRRGLAGGEQYF
16	TRBV2	TRBD2	NA	TRBJ2-3	TGTGCCAGCAGTGAACCCTCGGGGGGTGGCACAGATACGCAGTATTTT	CASSEPSGGGTDTQYF
16	TRBV19	NA	NA	TRBJ2-7	TGTGCCAGTACCGATGGGGTGGGGCTATATAACGACGAGCAGTACTTC	CASTDGVGLYNDEQYF
13	TRBV30	NA	few	TRBJ1-2	TGTGCCTGGACCCTCAATTGGGAGGATGGCTACACCTTC	CAWTLNWEDGYTF
15	TRBV10-3	TRBD1	NA	TRBJ1-3	TGTGCCATCAAACCTAGGACAGGGGATGGAAACACCATATATTTT	CAIKPRTGDGNTIYF
11	TRBV6-2/TRBV6-3	NA	NA	TRBJ2-7	TGTGCCAGCAGCGACACACTTACTTCGCACTTC	CASSDTLTSHF
17	TRBV7-9	TRBD1	NA	TRBJ1-1	TGTGCCAGCAGCACTGGGACAGGAAACTTCATTTTGGATGAAGCTTTCTTT	CASSTGTGNFILDEAFF
13	TRBV25-1	TRBD1	NA	TRBJ1-6	TGTGCCAGCAGGGACAGGGTGGTGTCACCCCTCCACTTT	CASRDRVVSPLHF
15	TRBV5-5	NA	NA	TRBJ1-2	TGTGCCAGCAGCACAAATTGGGGACAAGTTTATGGCTACACCTTC	CASSTNWGQVYGYTF
15	TRBV5-1	TRBD2	NA	TRBJ2-7	TGCGCCAGCAGCTTGACTAGCGATTACTCCTACGAGCAGTACTTC	CASSLTSDYSYEQYF
14	TRBV10-2	TRBD1	NA	TRBJ1-1	TGCGCCAGCAAACTCGGGACAGGGGGAACTGAAGCTTTCTTT	CASKLGTGGTEAFF
15	TRBV12-5	TRBD1	NA	TRBJ1-5	TGTGCTAGTGGTTTGGGAGACAGGGGCAATCAGCCCCAGCATTTT	CASGLGDRGNQPQHF
17	TRBV5-1	TRBD2	NA	TRBJ2-3	TGCGCCAGCAGCTTGCAAGCTAGCGGGGGGGCGACAGATACGCAGTATTTT	CASSLQASGGATDTQYF
16	TRBV29-1	TRBD2	few	TRBJ2-1	TGCAGCGCCATGACCCAAGCGGGGGTTTCCTACAATGAGCAGTTCTTC	CSAMTQAGVSYNEQFF
15	TRBV6-2/TRBV6-3	TRBD2	once	TRBJ2-7	TGTGCCAGCAGTTACGGGTCTAGCGGGAGCTACGAGCAGTACTTC	CASSYGSSGSYEQYF
14	TRBV11-2	NA	NA	TRBJ2-3	TGTGCCAGCAGCTTAGGTACAGCCACAGATACGCAGTATTTT	CASSLGTATDTQYF
14	TRBV18	NA	NA	TRBJ1-1	TGTGCCAGCTCAGCGGACAGTATTAACACTGAAGCTTTCTTT	CASSADSINTEAFF
14	TRBV19	NA	NA	TRBJ1-1	TGTGCCAGTAGTATAAGGCAGGGAAACACTGAAGCTTTCTTT	CASSIRQGNTEAFF
15	TRBV12-5	NA	NA	TRBJ2-7	TGTGCTAGTGGTCCCTCGAACAAACGCCTCTACGAGCAGTACTTC	CASGPSNKRLYEQYF
12	TRBV10-2	NA	NA	TRBJ1-1	TGCGCCAGCGTGGAGTGGGACACTGAAGCTTTCTTT	CASVEWDTEAFF
14	TRBV9	NA	NA	TRBJ1-1	TGTGCCAGCAGCGATAAGCAGGGAGGGACTGAAGCTTTCTTT	CASSDKQGGTEAFF
14	TRBV5-1	NA	NA	TRBJ1-2	TGCGCCAGCAGCTCCGAACAGGGTGAGGGAGGCTACACCTTC	CASSSEQGEGGYTF
17	TRBV5-1	TRBD2	NA	TRBJ2-5	TGCGCCAGCACGATAGGACTAGCGGGGGGATCAGGAGAGACCCAGTACTTC	CASTIGLAGGSGETQYF
14	TRBV10-1	NA	few	TRBJ1-1	TGCGCCAGCAGTGAGCCAGGGGTGAGCCCTGAAGCTTTCTTT	CASSEPGVSPEAFF
14	TRBV7-2	NA	NA	TRBJ1-1	TGTGCCAGCAGTACCCAACAGGGTAGGACTGAAGCTTTCTTT	CASSTQQGRTEAFF
17	TRBV13	NA	NA	TRBJ2-6	TGTGCCAGCAGCGATAGGCGGCTGGGTACTGGGGCCAACGTCCTGACTTTC	CASSDRRLGTGANVLTF
17	TRBV3-1/TRBV3-2	TRBD2	NA	TRBJ2-3	TGTGCCAGCAGCCCGCAGTTGGGACTAGTCTACGGGGATACGCAGTATTTT	CASSPQLGLVYGDTQYF